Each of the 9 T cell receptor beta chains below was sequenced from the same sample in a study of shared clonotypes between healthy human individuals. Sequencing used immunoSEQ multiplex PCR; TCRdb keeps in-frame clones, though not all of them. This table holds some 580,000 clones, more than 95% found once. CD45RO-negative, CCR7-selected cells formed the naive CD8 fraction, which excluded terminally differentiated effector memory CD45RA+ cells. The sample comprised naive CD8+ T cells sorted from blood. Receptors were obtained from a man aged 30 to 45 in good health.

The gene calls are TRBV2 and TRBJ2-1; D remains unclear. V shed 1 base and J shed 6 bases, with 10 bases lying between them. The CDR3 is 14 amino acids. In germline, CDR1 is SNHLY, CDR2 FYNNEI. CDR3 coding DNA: TGTGCCAGCAGTGAAGGGCCTTTGGGCAATGAGCAGTTCTTC. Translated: CASSEGPLGNEQFF.

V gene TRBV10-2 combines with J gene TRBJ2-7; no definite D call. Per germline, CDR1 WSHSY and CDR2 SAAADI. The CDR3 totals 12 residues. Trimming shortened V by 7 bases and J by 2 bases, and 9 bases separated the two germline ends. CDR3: CASTGYPYEQYF. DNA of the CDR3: TGCGCCAGCACCGGGTACCCCTACGAGCAGTACTTC.

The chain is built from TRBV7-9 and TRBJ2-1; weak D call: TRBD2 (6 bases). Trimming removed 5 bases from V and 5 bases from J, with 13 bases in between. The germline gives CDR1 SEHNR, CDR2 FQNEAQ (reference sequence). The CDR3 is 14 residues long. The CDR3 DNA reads TGTGCCAGCAGCCCCGGGACTCGCGACAATGAGCAGTTCTTC. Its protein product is CASSPGTRDNEQFF.

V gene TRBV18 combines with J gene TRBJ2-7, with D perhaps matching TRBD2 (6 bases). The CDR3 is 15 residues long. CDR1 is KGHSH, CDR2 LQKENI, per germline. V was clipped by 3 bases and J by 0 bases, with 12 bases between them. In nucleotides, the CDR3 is TGTGCCAGCTCACCGGCGGGACCCGGCTCCTACGAGCAGTACTTC. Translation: CASSPAGPGSYEQYF.

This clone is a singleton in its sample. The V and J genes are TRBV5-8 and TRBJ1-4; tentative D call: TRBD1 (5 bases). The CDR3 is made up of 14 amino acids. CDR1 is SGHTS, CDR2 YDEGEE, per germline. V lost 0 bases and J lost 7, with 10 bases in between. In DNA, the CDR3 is TGTGCCAGCAGCTTGGGTTCAGGGTCTGAAAAACTGTTTTTT. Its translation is CASSLGSGSEKLFF.

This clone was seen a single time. In DNA form, the CDR3 reads TGTGCCAGCAGCTTGTCGGCAGTCCCTGGCGAGCAGTACTTC. This codes for CASSLSAVPGEQYF. The rearrangement links TRBV11-2 to TRBJ2-7; D gene ambiguous. CDR3 length: 14 amino acids. Germline CDR1 is SGHAT and CDR2 is FQNNGV. Deletions cut 3 bases from V and 6 bases from J, with 15 bases between.

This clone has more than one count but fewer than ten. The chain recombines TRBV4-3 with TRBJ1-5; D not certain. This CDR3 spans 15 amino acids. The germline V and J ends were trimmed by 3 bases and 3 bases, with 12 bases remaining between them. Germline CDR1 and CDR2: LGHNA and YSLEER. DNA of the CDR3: TGCGCCAGCAGCCAGGGGAGGTTCAACAATCAGCCCCAGCATTTT. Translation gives CASSQGRFNNQPQHF.

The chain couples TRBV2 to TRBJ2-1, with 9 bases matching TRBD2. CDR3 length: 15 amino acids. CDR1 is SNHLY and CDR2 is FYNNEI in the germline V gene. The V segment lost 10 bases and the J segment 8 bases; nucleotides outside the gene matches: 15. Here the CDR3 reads CATNPTAGGRDEQFF. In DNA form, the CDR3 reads TGTGCCACCAACCCAACGGCGGGAGGGCGCGATGAGCAGTTCTTC.

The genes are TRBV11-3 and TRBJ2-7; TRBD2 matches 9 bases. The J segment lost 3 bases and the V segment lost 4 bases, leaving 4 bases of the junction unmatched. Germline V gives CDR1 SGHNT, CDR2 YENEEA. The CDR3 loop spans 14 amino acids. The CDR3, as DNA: TGTGCCAGCAGCTCCGATAGCGGGGGCTACGAGCAGTACTTC. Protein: CASSSDSGGYEQYF.